This TCR beta chain was sequenced for a study of OX40 agonist ivuxolimab in advanced cancers. Study information: Hepatocellular carcinoma, melanoma, renal cell or head and neck cancer was diagnosed in the dose-escalation patients.

Notes on this clone: Its specificity is not known.

Clones were read by immunoSEQ multiplex PCR, and TCRdb kept only the in-frame ones, dropping some. The sample has about 64,000 clones; about 87% are singletons. Points from the study as a whole: Both CD4+ and CD8+ T cell populations in blood had undergone clonal expansion by week 6 at 0.1 to 3.0 mg/kg.

The sample was CD4+ or CD8+ T cells sorted from blood, taken in a trial of the OX40 agonist ivuxolimab. The source of this sequence is an adult with an advanced solid tumor such as melanoma, head and neck, liver or kidney cancer.

The CDR3 spells CASSYSRFEQYF. The CDR3 DNA reads as TGTGCCAGCAGTTACTCAAGGTTCGAGCAGTACTTC. The genes are TRBV6-5 and TRBJ2-7, with D uncertain. The V gene lost 0 bases and the J gene lost 6 bases, with 6 bases spanning the gap. Germline V gene data show CDR1 as MNHEY and CDR2 as SVGAGI. The CDR3 is 12 amino acids.